This T cell receptor beta chain was obtained from a study of blood T cells in healthy people across ages. CDR1 is SQVTM, CDR2 ANQGSEA, per germline. This CDR3 contains 14 residues. V lost 3 bases and J 5 bases, leaving 15 bases between the germline ends. Then a second PCR, running roughly 7 to 11 cycles, was carried out with a sample-barcoded 5' primer and a J-beta primer mix. TCRdb reprocessed the 5' RACE reads with MiXCR, giving one entry per CDR3 protein. The table has roughly 800,000 distinct CDR3 sequences, more than 20% seen once. Comment on this clonotype: Antigen unknown.

Overall study results and limits: Diversity estimates drawn from one million T cells were deemed underestimates.

This sample was shared with a second study, whose subject was T cells of mothers and their children. That paper states: Mothers yielded over 9 million CDR3 reads, children around 3.3 million each. Mother-child pairs who were related displayed a slightly higher overlap than unrelated pairs, a difference that was non-significant. Researchers found no T cell clones that were persistent and microchimeric.

This chain joins TRBV29-1 and TRBJ2-3; no reliable D call. The sequenced material came from blood. The clonotype originates from a boy between 10 and 17 years old in good health. This CDR3 reads CSVDAQKLRDTQYF. The CDR3 nucleotides read TGCAGCGTTGACGCCCAGAAACTTAGAGATACGCAGTATTTT.